The sequence of this T cell receptor (beta chain) was determined in a study of cytomegalovirus exposure and HLA in healthy donors. Points from the study as a whole: Earlier results showed most TCR beta V segments being productive about 90% or about 30% of the time. Despite most TCR sequences being rare, some public TCRs occurred in many donors. The listing of roughly 160 TCR beta chains classed them as cytomegalovirus-associated. Fewer N-insertions (relative to the roughly 700-donor mean) were reportedly seen in an Asian-associated ancestry cluster in a later analysis.

With 60 Vbeta and 13 Jbeta primers, the PCR was carried out. The repertoire was sequenced with immunoSEQ multiplex PCR; TCRdb's copy has only in-frame clones and lacks some. Of more than 150,000 clones listed, roughly 83% are singletons. Germline CDR1 is WNHNN and CDR2 is SYGVQD (reference sequence). Trimming pared 5 bases from V and 2 bases from J, leaving 14 bases between. The CDR3 has 15 residues. In regard to this clone: The target antigen is unknown.

The V and J genes are TRBV10-1 and TRBJ2-3, with TRBD1 as a possible D gene (6 bases). The sequence was obtained from a woman under 30 in good health and CMV-seronegative. Sequences were obtained from PBMCs. CDR3 in DNA: TGCGCCAGCAGTTTTACGGACAGCATCACAGATACGCAGTATTTT. Its protein is CASSFTDSITDTQYF.